The clone carrying this T cell receptor beta chain appeared many times. The record originates from a study of T cells in Graves' hyperthyroidism and ophthalmopathy. For the study at large: Peripheral blood was drawn at first diagnosis, prior to all treatment.

RNA transcripts gave rise to amplified TCR beta CDR3 regions. The HTBI primer set served for first-round RT-PCR of the TCR CDR3. TCRdb passed the multiplex PCR reads through MiXCR, listing each CDR3 protein once. The table records around 720,000 distinct CDR3 sequences, roughly a third of them present only once. J was trimmed by 8 bases and V by 6 bases; bases with no gene match: 8. CDR1 is ENHRY and CDR2 is SYGVKD in the germline V gene. The CDR3 runs to 13 residues. The receptor's source is a woman between 35 and 50 years old with Graves' hyperthyroidism. V and J are TRBV10-3 and TRBJ1-2; TRBD1 agrees at 8 bases. Material for sequencing was blood. CDR3 in DNA: TGTGCCATCAGGACAGGGGAAAATGGGGGCTACACCTTC. Protein: CAIRTGENGGYTF.